These T cell receptor beta chains were read from a single sample in a study of immune evolution from preneoplasia to lung adenocarcinoma. Method: immunoSEQ multiplex PCR; TCRdb's copy keeps in-frame clones and lacks some. The profile covers tens of thousands of clones, with about 71% appearing a single time and 5.5% to 6.5% taken by the ten largest. The sequenced sample was FFPE invasive lung adenocarcinoma tissue. The source is a person between 55 and 70 years old with lung adenocarcinoma. The CDR3 runs from the conserved cysteine through the conserved F or W. D genes are given only for firm matches. Not all rows give a size; the values are once, few, many and, for expanded clones, a class.

V	size	D	J	DNA	CDR3
TRBV5-1	-	-	TRBJ1-5	TGCGCCAGCAGCTTGGGCGGGGCAGAGGTTGGCAATCAGCCCCAGCATTTT	CASSLGGAEVGNQPQHF
TRBV29-1	-	-	TRBJ2-3	TGCAGCGTTGAAGCGGGGGCAACCGGGCTTAATACGCAGTATTTT	CSVEAGATGLNTQYF
TRBV18	few	-	TRBJ2-1	TGTGCCAGCTCGCAAACCGAGGGGGTTGAGCAGTTCTTC	CASSQTEGVEQFF
TRBV27	-	-	TRBJ1-1	TGTGCCAGCAGTTTAAATTTCCTGGGGGTGGGCACTGAAGCTTTCTTT	CASSLNFLGVGTEAFF
TRBV10-2	few	-	TRBJ1-1	TGCGCCAGCACGCATAACACTGAAGCTTTCTTT	CASTHNTEAFF
TRBV4-1	few	-	TRBJ1-2	TGCGCCAGCAGCCAAGACTCTTACGGTAACTATGGCTACACCTTC	CASSQDSYGNYGYTF
TRBV11-2	-	TRBD1	TRBJ2-1	TGTGCCAGCAGTCTCGACAGGGGGCGCAGTGAGCAGTTCTTC	CASSLDRGRSEQFF
TRBV10-2	-	TRBD1	TRBJ1-1	TGCGCCAGCAGTTGGGACAGGGAGGCTTTCTTT	CASSWDREAFF
TRBV7-6	few	-	TRBJ2-1	TGTGCCAGCAGCTCCTTTCAGGGGGGATTATACAATGAGCAGTTCTTC	CASSSFQGGLYNEQFF
TRBV5-1	-	-	TRBJ2-3	TGCGCCAGCAGCTTAGGGGGTCATAAACAGACTACGCAGTATTTT	CASSLGGHKQTTQYF
TRBV6-4	few	-	TRBJ1-1	TGTGCCAGCCGCCAGGCAGAGAGCACTGAAGCTTTCTTT	CASRQAESTEAFF
TRBV6-5	once	TRBD1	TRBJ1-2	TGTGCCAGCAGTCCCGAATTCAGGGGGGCGGGTGGCTACACCTTC	CASSPEFRGAGGYTF
TRBV5-6	-	-	TRBJ2-7	TGTGCCAGCAGCTTGGCCGAGGCAGCGAACGAGCAGTACTTC	CASSLAEAANEQYF
TRBV29-1	-	TRBD1	TRBJ2-5	TGCAGCGTTTTGCCGGACAGGGGAGAGACCCAGTACTTC	CSVLPDRGETQYF
TRBV11-3	-	-	TRBJ1-1	TGTGCCAGCAGCCTATCGAGGTCTGAAGCTTTCTTT	CASSLSRSEAFF